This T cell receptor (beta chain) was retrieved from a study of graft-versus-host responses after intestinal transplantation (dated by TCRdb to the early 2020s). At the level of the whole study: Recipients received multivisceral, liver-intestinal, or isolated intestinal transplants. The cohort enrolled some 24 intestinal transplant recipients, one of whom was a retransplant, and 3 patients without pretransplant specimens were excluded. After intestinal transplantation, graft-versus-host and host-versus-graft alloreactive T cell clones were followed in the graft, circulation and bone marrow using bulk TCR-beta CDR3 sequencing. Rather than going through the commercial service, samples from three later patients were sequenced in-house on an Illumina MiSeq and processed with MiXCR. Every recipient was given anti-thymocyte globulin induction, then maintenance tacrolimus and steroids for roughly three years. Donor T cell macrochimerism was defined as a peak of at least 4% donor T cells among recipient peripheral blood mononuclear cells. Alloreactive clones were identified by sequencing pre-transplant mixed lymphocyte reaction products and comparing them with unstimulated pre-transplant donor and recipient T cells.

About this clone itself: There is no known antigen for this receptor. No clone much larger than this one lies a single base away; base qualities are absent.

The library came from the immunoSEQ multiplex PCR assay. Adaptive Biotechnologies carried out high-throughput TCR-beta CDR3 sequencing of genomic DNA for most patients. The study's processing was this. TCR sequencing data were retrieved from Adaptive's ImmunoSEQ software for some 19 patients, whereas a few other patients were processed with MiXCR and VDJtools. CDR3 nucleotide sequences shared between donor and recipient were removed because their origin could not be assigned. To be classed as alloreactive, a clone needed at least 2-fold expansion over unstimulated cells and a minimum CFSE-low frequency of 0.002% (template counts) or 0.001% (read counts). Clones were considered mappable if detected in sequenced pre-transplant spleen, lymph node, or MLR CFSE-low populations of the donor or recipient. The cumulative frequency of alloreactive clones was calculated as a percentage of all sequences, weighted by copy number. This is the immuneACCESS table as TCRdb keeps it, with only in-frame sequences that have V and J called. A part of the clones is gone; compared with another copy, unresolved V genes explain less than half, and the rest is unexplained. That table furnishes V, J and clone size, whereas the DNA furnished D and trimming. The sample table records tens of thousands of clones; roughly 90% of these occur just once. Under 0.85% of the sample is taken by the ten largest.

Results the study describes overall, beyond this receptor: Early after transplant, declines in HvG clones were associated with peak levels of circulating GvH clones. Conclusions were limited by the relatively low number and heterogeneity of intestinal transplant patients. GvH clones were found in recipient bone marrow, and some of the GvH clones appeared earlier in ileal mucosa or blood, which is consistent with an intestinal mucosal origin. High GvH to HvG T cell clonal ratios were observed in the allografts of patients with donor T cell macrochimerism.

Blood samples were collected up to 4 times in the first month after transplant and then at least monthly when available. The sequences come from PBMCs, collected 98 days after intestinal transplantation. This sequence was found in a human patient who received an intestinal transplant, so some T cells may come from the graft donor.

The sequence in DNA is TGTGCCAGCAGCTCCCTCCTAACGACTAGCGGGAGGACTCACCCCACAGATACGCAGTATTTT. It translates to CASSSLLTTSGRTHPTDTQYF. The rearranged chain carries TRBV13 and TRBJ2-3; 13 bases in the junction line up with TRBD2. Taken from the germline V gene (reference sequence), the CDR1 and CDR2 loops are PRHDT and FYEKMQ. Its CDR3 holds 21 amino acids, cysteine through phenylalanine. The DNA shown is the 63-base CDR3, in frame from base 1. After removal of 4 bases from V and 2 bases from J, the junction retains 18 bases not matched to a gene.